This TCR beta chain originates from a study of patients and donors after allogeneic stem cell transplantation. Trimming took 3 bases from V and 0 from J; bases not matched to a gene: 5. The CDR3 length is 17 residues. The germline gives CDR1 MNHEY, CDR2 SMNVEV (reference sequence). TCRdb analysed the RT-PCR reads with MiXCR anew, one entry per CDR3 protein. The sample has roughly 940,000 distinct CDR3 sequences; more than 15% are singletons. The material sequenced was blood, either unsorted or a sorted T cell fraction (not recorded which). The gene calls are TRBV27 and TRBJ2-1; 10 bases agree with TRBD2. This receptor was obtained from a human donor who was either an allogeneic HSCT recipient or a stem cell or donor lymphocyte infusion donor (not recorded which). It is not recorded whose cells these are; they may come from a transplant donor. In DNA, the CDR3 is TGTGCCAGCAGTTTTCTAGCGGGGGCTAGCTCCTACAATGAGCAGTTCTTC. It specifies CASSFLAGASSYNEQFF.